This entry lists 15 T cell receptor beta chains sequenced from one sample in a study of STAT5B mutations in CD4+ large granular lymphocyte leukemia. Libraries were prepared by immunoSEQ multiplex PCR; TCRdb keeps only in-frame clonotypes and omits some of them. The data show under 40,000 clones, 60% to 80% seen once. Input material: CD4+ T cells from blood buffy coats. Source of these receptors: a human donor in good health.

The chain recombines TRBV28 with TRBJ2-3; 7 bases match TRBD2. The V and J ends lost 2 bases and 0 bases, in that order; junction bases with no gene match: 8. This CDR3 comprises 17 residues. Germline values: CDR1 MDHEN, CDR2 SYDVKM. DNA of the CDR3: TGTGCCAGCAGTTTAACGGGGGGACTCGGGAGCACAGATACGCAGTATTTT. Its translation is CASSLTGGLGSTDTQYF.

This clone was counted between two and nine times. The chain carries TRBV2 and TRBJ2-2, with 12 bases identical to TRBD1. V shed 9 bases and J 6 bases; nucleotides not matched to a gene: 5. Germline assignment: CDR1 SNHLY and CDR2 FYNNEI. There are 14 residues in the CDR3. The CDR3 region is CASTGQGASGELFF. In nucleotides, the CDR3 is TGTGCCAGTACGGGACAGGGGGCTTCCGGGGAGCTGTTTTTT.

DNA for the CDR3: TGTGCCAGCAGCCAACGACAGGAAGGTTCACCCCTCCACTTT. Amino acids: CASSQRQEGSPLHF. The chain couples TRBV9 to TRBJ1-6; TRBD1 is a possible D gene (6 bases). V shed 4 bases and J shed 9 bases, with 14 bases lying between them. The CDR3 spans 14 residues. The germline V gene has CDR1 SGDLS and CDR2 YYNGEE.

The chain carries TRBV18 and TRBJ1-5, with a weak D call TRBD1 (5 bases). Germline CDR1 reads KGHSH; CDR2 reads LQKENI. The V end was cut by 5 bases, the J end by 3 bases, with 11 bases between. The CDR3 has 14 residues. This chain's CDR3 is CASSGASDNQPQHF. CDR3 DNA sequence: TGTGCCAGCTCAGGGGCCAGCGACAATCAGCCCCAGCATTTT.

This sequence joins TRBV12-5 and TRBJ2-2; D gene unclear. Trimming left V 2 bases short and J 8 bases short, with 6 bases between. Germline V lookup: CDR1 LGHNT, CDR2 FRNRAP. The length of the CDR3 is 12 residues. In nucleotides, the CDR3 is TGTGCTAGTGGTTTGTTTCCTGGGGAGCTGTTTTTT. Encoded protein: CASGLFPGELFF.

This clone was counted a few times. V gene TRBV5-6 combines with J gene TRBJ1-6, with TRBD1 matching over 9 bases. The CDR3 has 14 amino acids. J gave up 5 bases and V 6 bases, and 3 bases lay outside the gene matches. Germline V lookup: CDR1 SGHDT, CDR2 YYEEEE. The chain's CDR3 is CASIRTGDNSPLHF. CDR3 coding DNA: TGTGCCAGCATCCGGACAGGGGATAATTCACCCCTCCACTTT.

CDR3 loop: CAWSAQETQYF. The CDR3 DNA follows: TGTGCCTGGAGCGCACAAGAGACCCAGTACTTC. The rearrangement uses TRBV30 and TRBJ2-5; the D is unclear. Per the germline V gene, CDR1 is GTSNPN and CDR2 is SVGIG (reference sequence). The CDR3 totals 11 residues. V shed 3 bases and J shed 2 bases, with 4 bases lying between them. Supplemented by reference TRBV30 and TRBJ2-5, the full variable domain reads SQTIHQWPATLVQPVGSPLSLECTVEGTSNPNLYWYRQAAGRGLQLLFYSVGIGQISSEVPQNLSASRPQDRQFILSSKKLLLSDSGFYLCAWSAQETQYFGPGTRLLVL.

The CDR3 sequence: CASSSGGGISVAFF. CDR3 sequence (DNA): TGTGCCAGCAGCTCTGGCGGGGGCATTAGCGTAGCTTTCTTT. The J gene is TRBJ1-1, the V gene TRBV7-9; D possibly corresponds to TRBD1 (6 bases). This CDR3 comprises 14 residues. CDR1 and CDR2 (germline): SEHNR, FQNEAQ (reference sequence). V was shortened by 4 bases and J by 10 bases, with 19 bases between the two germline ends.

The DNA for the CDR3 is TGCGCCAGCAGTGGACAACCTCCGGGACAGGGGAAAGAGACCCAGTACTTC. This translates into CASSGQPPGQGKETQYF. J is TRBJ2-5 and V is TRBV10-1, with 10 bases aligning to TRBD1. V lost 4 bases, J lost 3 bases, and 11 bases stayed unmatched. Per the germline V gene, CDR1 is WNHNN and CDR2 is SYGVQD (reference sequence). CDR3 length: 17 amino acids.

J is TRBJ1-5 and V is TRBV19; weak D call: TRBD1 (5 bases). CDR1 and CDR2 from the germline V gene are LNHDA and SQIVND (reference sequence). The CDR3 extends over 19 amino acids. Trimming removed 8 bases at V and 1 base at J, with 27 bases between. In DNA form, the CDR3 reads TGTGCCAGTGAGGGTCCTGGGGGGTCGGCAAGTCGGAGCAATCAGCCCCAGCATTTT. Translating gives CASEGPGGSASRSNQPQHF.

The CDR3 sequence is CASSPTDAAQPYNEQFF. CDR3 bases: TGTGCCAGCAGCCCCACCGACGCAGCGCAGCCTTACAATGAGCAGTTCTTC. The V call is TRBV4-2, the J call TRBJ2-1; no clear D gene. CDR1 is LGHNA, CDR2 YNFKEQ, per germline. V was cut by 4 bases and J by 4 bases, with 20 bases left in between. There are 17 residues in the CDR3.

The V and J genes are TRBV10-3 and TRBJ1-2; D might be TRBD1 (6 bases). The germline V gene encodes CDR1 ENHRY and CDR2 SYGVKD. This CDR3 region has 15 residues. V was pared by 0 bases and J by 5 bases, with 13 bases between. Here the CDR3 DNA reads TGTGCCATCAGTGAGTCTAGTGACAGGAATTATGGCTACACCTTC. Translated: CAISESSDRNYGYTF.

The V gene is TRBV5-1, the J gene TRBJ1-2; D uncertain. The CDR3 covers 16 residues. Between the trimmed V and J ends, which lost 0 bases and 3 bases, there was a span of 15 bases. Germline lookup yields CDR1 SGHRS and CDR2 YFSETQ. The CDR3: CASSLASRLSHYGYTF. The CDR3 DNA follows: TGCGCCAGCAGCTTGGCATCCAGGCTCTCCCACTATGGCTACACCTTC.

This sequence joins TRBV7-9 and TRBJ1-5; the D is unclear. CDR3 size: 12 residues. Trimming took off 1 base at V and 5 bases at J, with 3 bases between the two ends. Germline assignment: CDR1 SEHNR and CDR2 FQNEAQ (reference sequence). The CDR3 coding sequence is TGTGCCAGCAGCTTAGGAGATCAGCCCCAGCATTTT. Amino acids: CASSLGDQPQHF.

The V gene is TRBV30, the J gene TRBJ1-2; 8 positions agree with TRBD1. This CDR3 contains 14 residues. J lost 11 bases, V lost 4 bases, and 15 bases had no gene match. Germline assignment: CDR1 GTSNPN and CDR2 SVGIG (reference sequence). The CDR3 protein is CAWTRGQVLPNYTF. The CDR3 DNA follows: TGTGCCTGGACCCGGGGACAGGTCCTGCCGAATTACACCTTC.